This T cell receptor (beta chain) was recorded in a study of blood T cells in healthy people across ages. Study conclusions and caveats: Not knowing donor CMV status may have confounded expanded clonotype changes. Per million T cells, TCR beta diversity dropped about linearly as age rose.

Comment on this clonotype: Antigen: not known.

A J-beta primer mix and a sample-barcoded 5' primer were used in a second PCR of about 6 to 12 cycles. A template-switch adaptor containing 12 random nucleotides labeled each cDNA molecule. From the 5' RACE reads, TCRdb called clonotypes with MiXCR, one entry per CDR3 protein. Of 730,000 or so distinct CDR3 sequences listed, about 40% were seen once; the top ten hold roughly 19%. The study drew donors from healthy Caucasian individuals in Russia aged about 6 to 95. With V trimmed by 1 base and J by 4 bases, 4 bases remained unmatched. This CDR3 contains 16 residues. Per germline, CDR1 LGHDT and CDR2 YNNKEL (reference sequence).

The sequenced sample was blood. The TCR sequence derives from a woman aged 55-69 years in good health. This chain uses TRBV3-1 with TRBJ1-5; 10 bases are shared with TRBD1. In DNA, the CDR3 is TGTGCCAGCAGCCAAGGGACAGGGGGTCGAAATCAGCCCCAGCATTTT. Translated: CASSQGTGGRNQPQHF.